The present T cell receptor beta chain was sequenced within a study of metastatic and nonmetastatic thyroid tumors. Whole-study context: Blood and tumor or nodule tissue repertoires from malignant and benign thyroid patients were compared. Findings and caveats of the study: In blood and tumor, TCR beta diversity was reportedly significantly higher in malignant thyroid tumors than in benign nodules.

Per the germline V gene, CDR1 is KGHDR and CDR2 is SFDVKD. Germline trimming cut 4 bases from V and 6 bases from J; bases unmatched to any gene: 10. The CDR3 consists of 16 residues. Treatment of any kind had been given to no patient before thyroid surgery. Authors' data handling: Between-group CDR3 differences, defined by clinicopathological status, yielded a distant-metastasis classifier for papillary thyroid cancer. MiXCR was used by TCRdb to re-call the PCR reads. The authors' filters were not applied to this entry. This repertoire shows about 40,000 clones, 16% found once; its top ten account for less than 4.5%. The sample holds many counts of this clone. Its antigen is undetermined.

The source of this sequence is a female donor with papillary thyroid cancer or a benign thyroid nodule (not recorded which). Some clones in this sample may be carry-over from other donors' samples. Sequenced: blood. The rearrangement joins TRBV24-1 to TRBJ1-5, with TRBD1 matching 8 bases. CDR3 coding DNA: TGTGCCACCAGTGACCGCGGACAGGGTAGACTTCAGCCCCAGCATTTT. This encodes CATSDRGQGRLQPQHF.